Listed below are T cell receptor beta chains from one sample, sequenced in a study of response to subunit inactivated influenza vaccine. TCRdb itself ran the RT-PCR reads through MiXCR, one entry per CDR3 protein. The table lists some 570,000 distinct CDR3 sequences, approximately 10% of them singletons, with approximately 10% in the top ten. These data were also reused for a study on T cells expressing NK-cell markers.

The material sequenced was PBMCs from blood, taken on the day of vaccination. The origin of the receptors is a man over 45 who received an inactivated influenza vaccine. CDR3s include the opening cysteine and the closing phenylalanine or tryptophan. A D gene is named only where the DNA matches it firmly. Some rows mark clone size as missing; the rest say once, few, many or name a class of expanded clone.

cdr3_length clone_size j_call v_call d_call cdr3_aa cdr3_nt
13 many TRBJ2-7 TRBV29-1 - CSVLPGRDYEQYF TGCAGCGTTTTACCGGGACGGGACTACGAGCAGTACTTC
16 - TRBJ2-7 TRBV5-5 TRBD1 CASSQLEGQSSYEQYF TGTGCCAGCAGCCAGCTTGAGGGACAGAGCTCCTACGAGCAGTACTTC
13 few TRBJ2-2 TRBV5-1 - CASSLDIGGELFF TGCGCCAGCAGCTTGGATATAGGGGGGGAGCTGTTTTTT
14 few TRBJ2-7 TRBV20-1 TRBD2 CSALGGTSGYEQYF TGCAGTGCCCTCGGGGGGACTAGCGGGTACGAGCAGTACTTC
14 many TRBJ2-1 TRBV7-8 TRBD2 CASSSGGGHNEQFF TGTGCCAGCAGTAGCGGGGGTGGGCACAATGAGCAGTTCTTC
18 few TRBJ2-6 TRBV5-1 - CASSLATAAISGANVLTF TGCGCCAGCAGCTTGGCCACAGCGGCAATCTCTGGGGCCAACGTCCTGACTTTC
14 few TRBJ1-1 TRBV29-1 - CSAHQLGSNTEAFF TGCAGCGCCCACCAGTTGGGGTCTAACACTGAAGCTTTCTTT
16 many TRBJ2-7 TRBV9 - CASSAAQGLDAYEQYF TGTGCCAGCAGCGCCGCGCAGGGGTTAGACGCCTACGAGCAGTACTTC
13 few TRBJ2-7 TRBV2 TRBD1 CASSRDREYEQYF TGTGCCAGCAGTCGGGACAGGGAGTACGAGCAGTACTTC
14 - TRBJ2-5 TRBV12-3/TRBV12-4 TRBD2 CASLLAGGEETQYF TGTGCCAGCCTCCTGGCGGGAGGCGAAGAGACCCAGTACTTC
15 few TRBJ2-3 TRBV18 - CASSPPSASVDTQYF TGTGCCAGCTCACCACCCTCAGCGAGTGTGGATACGCAGTATTTT
13 - TRBJ2-1 TRBV25-1 - CASSGGRHNEQFF TGTGCCAGCAGTGGGGGACGACACAATGAGCAGTTCTTC
15 few TRBJ2-7 TRBV10-3 TRBD2 CAISESGREGYEQYF TGTGCCATCAGTGAGTCGGGGCGGGAGGGTTACGAGCAGTACTTC
15 few TRBJ1-4 TRBV10-3 - CAISESKGIEEKLFF TGTGCCATCAGTGAGTCGAAGGGGATCGAGGAAAAACTGTTTTTT
17 - TRBJ1-1 TRBV6-5 - CASRYAGHSIGGTEAFF TGTGCCAGCAGATATGCGGGACACTCGATAGGGGGGACTGAAGCTTTCTTT
13 - TRBJ2-3 TRBV6-1 TRBD2 CASGAGGTDTQYF TGTGCCAGTGGAGCGGGGGGCACAGATACGCAGTATTTT
16 - TRBJ2-1 TRBV28 TRBD2 CASVTSGGFSYNEQFF TGTGCCAGCGTGACTAGCGGGGGGTTCTCCTACAATGAGCAGTTCTTC
15 few TRBJ2-3 TRBV11-2 - CASSLVRAGENTQYF TGTGCCAGCAGCTTAGTCAGGGCCGGCGAGAATACGCAGTATTTT
15 - TRBJ1-1 TRBV4-2 - CASSQASRMNTEAFF TGTGCCAGCAGCCAAGCGAGTAGGATGAACACTGAAGCTTTCTTT
16 - TRBJ1-4 TRBV7-2 - CASSQAARGINEKLFF TGTGCCAGCAGCCAAGCTGCACGGGGGATTAATGAAAAACTGTTTTTT
15 many TRBJ2-2 TRBV7-9 - CASSSYRVNTGELFF TGTGCCAGCAGCTCCTACAGGGTGAACACCGGGGAGCTGTTTTTT
16 once TRBJ2-7 TRBV7-8 TRBD2 CASSLVFSGSSYEQYF TGTGCCAGCAGCTTAGTTTTCAGCGGGAGCTCCTACGAGCAGTACTTC
15 - TRBJ2-2 TRBV27 TRBD2 CASRGGSGATGELFF TGTGCCAGCAGAGGGGGTAGCGGGGCCACCGGGGAGCTGTTTTTT
16 - TRBJ1-5 TRBV4-1 TRBD1 CASSQTGQGKNQPQHF TGCGCCAGCAGCCAAACCGGACAGGGGAAGAATCAGCCCCAGCATTTT
11 - TRBJ2-1 TRBV27 - CASKDFNEQFF TGTGCCAGCAAGGATTTCAATGAGCAGTTCTTC
15 - TRBJ2-5 TRBV4-3 - CASSQERASWETQYF TGCGCCAGCAGCCAAGAGCGGGCCTCGTGGGAGACCCAGTACTTC
15 - TRBJ2-7 TRBV4-3 - CASSDGPTSSYEQYF TGCGCCAGCAGCGACGGACCGACCTCATCCTACGAGCAGTACTTC